The 9 T cell receptor beta chains in this list originate from one sample, sequenced in a study of cytomegalovirus exposure and HLA in healthy donors. 60 Vbeta and 13 Jbeta primers were used in PCR. Libraries were prepared by immunoSEQ multiplex PCR; TCRdb keeps only in-frame clonotypes and omits some of them. The sample lists about 140,000 clones; about 80% were seen once. Sequenced material: PBMCs. These receptors all come from a young man in good health and CMV-seropositive.

The J gene is TRBJ2-5, the V gene TRBV7-8; tentatively, D is TRBD1 (6 bases). There are 14 residues in the CDR3. Trimming took off 5 bases at V and 0 bases at J, with 10 bases between the two ends. CDR1 is SGHVS, CDR2 FQNEAQ, per germline. CDR3: CASSPGQNQETQYF. The CDR3 DNA reads as TGTGCCAGCAGCCCTGGACAGAACCAAGAGACCCAGTACTTC.

This clone was seen a few times. The CDR3 sequence: CASSYPETSGNTIYF. CDR3 coding DNA: TGTGCCAGCAGTTACCCGGAGACCTCTGGAAACACCATATATTTT. The chain combines TRBV6-6 with TRBJ1-3; D remains unclear. V was trimmed by 2 bases and J by 0 bases, leaving 8 bases between them. Germline V gene sequence: CDR1 MNHNY, CDR2 SVGAGI (reference sequence). There are 15 residues in the CDR3.

The chain employs TRBV27 and TRBJ2-5, with 10 nucleotides matching TRBD1. The J call is doubtful: the DNA matches TRBJ2-7 better. The CDR3 totals 13 residues. From germline, CDR1 is MNHEY and CDR2 SMNVEV (reference sequence). CDR3 sequence: CASSGTGAYEQYF. As DNA, the CDR3 is TGTGCCAGCTCCGGGACAGGGGCCTACGAGCAGTACTTC.

The CDR3, as DNA: TGTGCCAGCCGGGATTACAATGAGCAGTTCTTC. This gives the protein CASRDYNEQFF. V and J are TRBV25-1 and TRBJ2-1; D possibly corresponds to TRBD2 (5 bases). The germline CDR1 and CDR2 sequences are MGHDK and SYGVNS. Trimming pared 8 bases from V and 4 bases from J, leaving 6 bases between. CDR3 length: 11 amino acids.

V gene TRBV15 combines with J gene TRBJ2-2; 10 bases line up with TRBD2. Looked up from germline, CDR1 is LNHNV and CDR2 is YYDKDF (reference sequence). V lost 5 bases and J lost 1; bases outside the gene matches: 4. CDR3 size: 16 residues. The CDR3, as DNA: TGTGCCACCAGCCCTCCTAGCGGGGGGAACACCGGGGAGCTGTTTTTT. This encodes CATSPPSGGNTGELFF.

J is TRBJ1-5 and V is TRBV5-4; weak D call: TRBD1 (6 bases). In germline, CDR1 is SGHNT, CDR2 YYREEE (reference sequence). The V end was cut by 2 bases, the J end by 3 bases, with 9 bases between. This CDR3 comprises 14 residues. The CDR3 loop reads CASSLKGHNQPQHF. The CDR3 DNA is TGTGCCAGCAGCTTAAAGGGACACAATCAGCCCCAGCATTTT.

This clone was picked up a small number of times. The chain uses TRBV6-5 and TRBJ1-1, with D tentatively TRBD1 (6 bases). The CDR3 consists of 14 residues. V lost 5 bases and J 3 bases, leaving 13 bases between the germline ends. Germline V gives CDR1 MNHEY, CDR2 SVGAGI. The CDR3 sequence: CASSGTSGDTEAFF. CDR3 coding DNA: TGTGCCAGCAGTGGGACATCAGGGGACACTGAAGCTTTCTTT.

This chain's CDR3 is CASNRRSGLSCEQYF. CDR3 coding DNA: TGCGCCAGCAATCGGAGAAGCGGGCTAAGTTGCGAGCAGTACTTC. The genes are TRBV23-1 and TRBJ2-7, with D tentatively TRBD2 (6 bases). TRBV23-1 counts as an open reading frame of uncertain function. The CDR3 totals 15 residues. V was pared by 7 bases and J by 6 bases, with 22 bases between.

V gene TRBV5-5 combines with J gene TRBJ2-1; 7 bases align to TRBD1. Germline values: CDR1 SGHKS, CDR2 YYEKEE (reference sequence). The V gene end was trimmed by 4 bases and the J gene end by 8 bases; junction bases not matched to a gene: 6. The CDR3 is made up of 13 amino acids. CDR3 amino acids: CASSQGTEDEQFF. CDR3 bases: TGTGCCAGCAGCCAGGGGACAGAGGATGAGCAGTTCTTC. The complete variable domain, with remaining parts taken from reference TRBV5-5 and TRBJ2-1, reads DAGVTQSPTHLIKTRGQQVTLRCSPISGHKSVSWYQQVLGQGPQFIFQYYEKEERGRGNFPDRFSARQFPNYSSELNVNALLLGDSALYLCASSQGTEDEQFFGPGTRLTVL.